Sequencing of this T cell receptor beta chain was carried out in a study of low-dose radiotherapy and immunotherapy resistance in tumors. Looking at the study overall: Each fraction given to Cohort 2 every two weeks delivered 1 Gy, and the total reached 13 Gy over 26 weeks. Cyclophosphamide was given intravenously at 200 mg/m2 every two weeks, and each dose came one day before radiation and immunotherapy.

Priming of first-strand cDNA relied on TRAV- and TRBV-specific primers (covering alpha and beta chains). The authors amplified TCRs for 20 PCR cycles with a constant-region primer and a V-primer adapter. TCRdb processed the reads anew with MiXCR; each CDR3 protein has one entry. The data hold nearly 95,000 distinct CDR3 sequences, with roughly 9% observed a single time. CDR1 and CDR2 from the germline V gene are SGHTA and FQGNSA. The CDR3 spans 15 residues. V lost 0 bases and J lost 3, with 12 bases in between. Ten or more counts support this clonotype. The time point here: before trial treatment. The chain joins TRBV7-2 to TRBJ2-7; possibly TRBD2 for D (6 bases). The TCR originated in a male donor with prostate cancer. The sample consisted of PBMCs, taken before treatment. CDR3 nucleotide sequence: TGTGCCAGCAGCTTAGCGGAGGGGCGCGTCTACGAGCAGTACTTC. Amino acid sequence: CASSLAEGRVYEQYF.